Following are 28 T cell receptor beta chains from one sample sequenced in a study of T cell responses to AZD1222 COVID-19 vaccine. Sequencing used immunoSEQ multiplex PCR; TCRdb keeps in-frame clones, though not all of them. The data contain about 150,000 clones, approximately 93% of them seen just once; the ten biggest clones take up roughly 1.2%. The sequencing used peripheral blood, collected 28 days after the second AZD1222 dose. These receptors were taken from an adult who received the AZD1222 COVID-19 vaccine.

This chain uses TRBV6-4 with TRBJ2-1; D unresolved. Germline lookup yields CDR1 MRHNA and CDR2 SNTAGT. This CDR3 contains 13 residues. Between the trimmed V and J ends, which lost 2 bases and 5 bases, there was a span of 7 bases. CDR3 amino acids: CASSDGPHNEQFF. CDR3 nucleotides: TGTGCCAGCAGTGACGGGCCCCACAATGAGCAGTTCTTC.

The chain recombines TRBV29-1 with TRBJ2-2; 13 positions agree with TRBD2. The junction had 12 bases not matched to a gene; V was cut back by 7 bases and J by 4 bases. The CDR3 spans 17 residues. In germline, CDR1 is SQVTM, CDR2 ANQGSEA. The DNA for the CDR3 is TGCAGCGCCGCCGGACTAGCGGGGGCCCGCCGCACCGGGGAGCTGTTTTTT. It specifies CSAAGLAGARRTGELFF.

The genes are TRBV13 and TRBJ2-1; D gene ambiguous. The CDR3 sequence is 11 residues long. V lost 5 bases, J lost 8 bases, and 7 bases lay in between. Per the germline V gene, CDR1 is PRHDT and CDR2 is FYEKMQ (reference sequence). DNA for the CDR3: TGTGCCAGCAGCACCACAGATGAGCAGTTCTTC. It translates to CASSTTDEQFF.

V and J are TRBV28 and TRBJ2-7, with D maybe TRBD1 (6 bases). Germline V lookup: CDR1 MDHEN, CDR2 SYDVKM. V lost 8 bases to trimming and J lost 0 bases, with 20 bases between them. The CDR3 sequence is 16 residues long. The CDR3: CASGRPGTSNSYEQYF. The CDR3 bases are TGTGCCAGCGGACGACCCGGGACAAGCAACTCCTACGAGCAGTACTTC.

The sample holds a few counts of this clone. The chain joins TRBV9 to TRBJ1-3; D is unresolved. The CDR3 extends over 16 amino acids. V was shortened by 0 bases and J by 0 bases, with 10 bases between the two germline ends. Germline CDR1 is SGDLS and CDR2 is YYNGEE. The CDR3 nucleotides are TGTGCCAGCAGCGTAGTCGGCCGTCACTCTGGAAACACCATATATTTT. Protein product: CASSVVGRHSGNTIYF. The full variable domain, completed using reference TRBV9 and TRBJ1-3, is DSGVTQTPKHLITATGQRVTLRCSPRSGDLSVYWYQQSLDQGLQFLIQYYNGEERAKGNILERFSAQQFPDLHSELNLSSLELGDSALYFCASSVVGRHSGNTIYFGEGSWLTVV.

This chain connects TRBV6-6 to TRBJ1-5, with D perhaps TRBD1 (5 bases). In germline, CDR1 is MNHNY, CDR2 SVGAGI (reference sequence). The V end was cut by 7 bases, the J end by 3 bases, with 10 bases between. There are 13 residues in the CDR3. CDR3 sequence reads: CASTPDINQPQHF. The CDR3 nucleotides are TGTGCCAGCACCCCGGACATCAATCAGCCCCAGCATTTT.

The rearrangement uses TRBV12-3 or TRBV12-4 and TRBJ1-3, with no clear D. The CDR3 is made up of 13 amino acids. Deletions cut 1 base from V and 13 bases from J, with 14 bases between. The CDR3 here is CASSLEGGSTIYF. The CDR3, as DNA: TGTGCCAGCAGTTTAGAGGGAGGGTCAACGATATATTTT.

Here the CDR3 DNA reads TGTGCCAGCAGCTTAGCGCCGGATTACGAGCAGTACTTC. Its translation: CASSLAPDYEQYF. This chain uses TRBV7-6 with TRBJ2-7, with no clear D. V dropped 0 bases and J dropped 4 bases, with 7 bases sitting between them. Germline V gene sequence: CDR1 SGHVS, CDR2 FNYEAQ. This CDR3 has 13 amino acids.

J is TRBJ1-2 and V is TRBV5-1; tentative D call: TRBD1 (6 bases). Germline loops: CDR1 SGHRS, CDR2 YFSETQ. Trimming cost V 0 bases and J 0 bases, with 18 bases left between them. This CDR3 region has 18 residues. In DNA form, the CDR3 reads TGCGCCAGCAGCTTGGCTGGGGGCGGATTCCTTGCTAACTATGGCTACACCTTC. It is translated as CASSLAGGGFLANYGYTF.

The V call is TRBV6-2 or TRBV6-3, the J call TRBJ1-5, with D perhaps matching TRBD1 (6 bases). Germline-derived CDR1 and CDR2 are MNHEY and SVGEGT. There are 16 residues in the CDR3. V dropped 5 bases and J dropped 1 base, with 15 bases sitting between them. The CDR3 coding sequence is TGTGCCAGCAGTCAATACAGGGTTCCAAGCAATCAGCCCCAGCATTTT. Its protein is CASSQYRVPSNQPQHF.

The gene calls are TRBV27 and TRBJ1-6; D ambiguous. V shed 2 bases and J shed 10 bases, with 9 bases lying between them. Germline CDR1 reads MNHEY; CDR2 reads SMNVEV (reference sequence). The CDR3 consists of 13 residues. The chain's CDR3 is CASSLIWESPLHF. In nucleotides, the CDR3 is TGTGCCAGCAGTTTAATTTGGGAATCACCCCTCCACTTT.

The chain joins TRBV27 to TRBJ2-1, with D maybe TRBD2 (6 bases). CDR1 and CDR2 (germline): MNHEY, SMNVEV (reference sequence). V dropped 8 bases and J dropped 0 bases, with 17 bases sitting between them. CDR3 size: 16 residues. In nucleotides, the CDR3 is TGTGCCAGCGTGCGTAGCGGTCTAAGCTCCTACAATGAGCAGTTCTTC. It is translated as CASVRSGLSSYNEQFF.

This chain connects TRBV5-6 to TRBJ2-2; TRBD2 aligns across 11 bases. The CDR3 sequence is 16 residues long. The ends lost 0 bases at V and 4 bases at J; junction bases unmatched: 2. Germline-derived CDR1 and CDR2 are SGHDT and YYEEEE. The CDR3 loop is CASSLALAGGTGELFF. CDR3 in DNA: TGTGCCAGCAGCTTGGCCCTAGCGGGAGGCACCGGGGAGCTGTTTTTT.

V gene TRBV4-1 combines with J gene TRBJ2-7; 7 bases map to TRBD2. Trimming took 0 bases from V and 6 from J; bases not matched to a gene: 11. The CDR3 has 16 residues. Germline CDR1 is MGHRA and CDR2 is YSYEKL. The CDR3 nucleotides read TGCGCCAGCAGCCAAGATAGCAGCGGGATCTCGCTCGAGCAGTACTTC. Translating it yields CASSQDSSGISLEQYF.

This clone was seen a single time. V gene TRBV13 combines with J gene TRBJ2-2; the match to TRBD1 covers 8 bases. The CDR3 spans 18 residues. V dropped 3 bases and J dropped 2; count of bases not matched to a gene: 11. Germline V gene sequence: CDR1 PRHDT, CDR2 FYEKMQ (reference sequence). In nucleotides, the CDR3 is TGTGCCAGCAGCTTTTCTATCCGACAGGGGCGTAACACCGGGGAGCTGTTTTTT. It is translated as CASSFSIRQGRNTGELFF.

The rearrangement links TRBV9 to TRBJ2-3, with TRBD2 as a possible D gene (6 bases). The V end lost 0 bases, the J end lost 2 bases, and 10 bases lay between the germline ends. CDR3 size: 15 residues. Germline CDR1 and CDR2: SGDLS and YYNGEE. CDR3 coding DNA: TGTGCCAGCAGCGTAGCCGGGGGACCCACAGATACGCAGTATTTT. Amino acid sequence: CASSVAGGPTDTQYF.

The CDR3 is CSVRPGENIQYF. CDR3 DNA: TGCAGCGTCCGGCCAGGAGAAAACATTCAGTACTTC. This chain links TRBV29-1 with TRBJ2-4, with no clear D. The CDR3 totals 12 residues. The V end was cut by 6 bases, the J end by 5 bases, with 11 bases between. Germline CDR1 is SQVTM and CDR2 is ANQGSEA.

The chain combines TRBV5-5 with TRBJ2-7; TRBD1 agrees at 7 bases. This CDR3 is 17 amino acids long. Unmatched junction bases numbered 13, after V lost 0 bases and J lost 4 bases. Germline CDR1 reads SGHKS; CDR2 reads YYEKEE (reference sequence). The CDR3, as DNA: TGTGCCAGCAGCTTGGGACAGGGAGTTGCATTTGGTTACGAGCAGTACTTC. Translated: CASSLGQGVAFGYEQYF.

CDR3 loop: CASSLRGGETQYF. The CDR3 DNA reads TGCGCCAGCAGCCTCAGGGGTGGGGAGACCCAGTACTTC. This chain links TRBV4-3 with TRBJ2-5; D is possibly TRBD1 (6 bases). V was clipped by 4 bases and J by 5 bases, with 11 bases between them. This CDR3 has 13 amino acids. Germline-derived CDR1 and CDR2 are LGHNA and YSLEER.

J is TRBJ2-5 and V is TRBV28; 10 bases line up with TRBD1. Germline CDR1 reads MDHEN; CDR2 reads SYDVKM. CDR3 length: 17 amino acids. The V and J ends lost 3 bases and 1 base, in that order; junction bases with no gene match: 8. The CDR3 DNA follows: TGTGCCAGCAGTTTCTCCGGGACAGGGGCGATCCAAGAGACCCAGTACTTC. Translation gives CASSFSGTGAIQETQYF.

This chain links TRBV7-8 with TRBJ2-1; TRBD2 aligns across 9 bases. Per the germline V gene, CDR1 is SGHVS and CDR2 is FQNEAQ. V trimming: 1 base; J trimming: 4 bases; junction bases outside the gene matches: 11. The CDR3 contains 18 residues. For the CDR3, the DNA is TGTGCCAGCAGCTTAGTTACCCTAGCTAGCGGGGTTTACAATGAGCAGTTCTTC. Translating gives CASSLVTLASGVYNEQFF.

This clone was observed once. The chain uses TRBV5-1 and TRBJ2-1, with 11 bases matching TRBD2. The V gene end was trimmed by 4 bases and the J gene end by 4 bases; junction bases not matched to a gene: 4. Per germline, CDR1 SGHRS and CDR2 YFSETQ. There are 15 residues in the CDR3. The CDR3 spells CASSVAGGGYNEQFF. CDR3 nucleotide sequence: TGCGCCAGCAGCGTAGCGGGAGGGGGTTACAATGAGCAGTTCTTC.

The chain recombines TRBV24-1 with TRBJ1-4; D gene ambiguous. V lost 0 bases, J lost 7 bases, and 11 bases lay in between. The CDR3 totals 15 residues. CDR1 is KGHDR and CDR2 is SFDVKD in the germline V gene. The CDR3 DNA reads TGTGCCACCAGTGATTTGCGGTTGCTGGGTGAAAAACTGTTTTTT. It specifies CATSDLRLLGEKLFF.

This rearrangement joins TRBV5-6 to TRBJ2-1; 11 nucleotides agree with TRBD2. J was trimmed by 7 bases and V by 3 bases; bases with no gene match: 9. This CDR3 region has 16 residues. Per germline, CDR1 SGHDT and CDR2 YYEEEE. The CDR3 protein is CASSSHSGGAGNEQFF. Here the CDR3 DNA reads TGTGCCAGCAGCTCTCATAGCGGGGGGGCCGGGAATGAGCAGTTCTTC. Combining the CDR3 with reference TRBV5-6 and TRBJ2-1 gives the whole variable domain DAGVTQSPTHLIKTRGQQVTLRCSPKSGHDTVSWYQQALGQGPQFIFQYYEEEERQRGNFPDRFSGHQFPNYSSELNVNALLLGDSALYLCASSSHSGGAGNEQFFGPGTRLTVL.

CDR3 protein: CASSTSRTDTQYF. The CDR3, as DNA: TGTGCCAGTAGTACTAGCCGCACAGATACGCAGTATTTT. V is TRBV19 and J is TRBJ2-3, with D perhaps matching TRBD2 (5 bases). Looked up from germline, CDR1 is LNHDA and CDR2 is SQIVND (reference sequence). The CDR3 runs 13 residues. V was cut by 4 bases and J by 1 base, with 6 bases left in between.

The J gene is TRBJ1-2, the V gene TRBV13; no clear D. V lost 7 bases, J lost 5 bases, and 8 bases lay in between. Germline V CDR1 and CDR2: PRHDT, FYEKMQ (reference sequence). The CDR3 length is 11 residues. The CDR3: CASTREYGYTF. Here the CDR3 DNA reads TGTGCCAGCACGCGGGAGTATGGCTACACCTTC.

The chain uses TRBV4-1 and TRBJ1-4, with D possibly matching TRBD1 (6 bases). The germline gives CDR1 MGHRA, CDR2 YSYEKL. V was clipped by 0 bases and J by 8 bases, with 13 bases between them. The CDR3 totals 15 residues. CDR3 protein: CASSQESSRGEKLFF. The CDR3 nucleotides are TGCGCCAGCAGCCAAGAGTCCTCCAGGGGCGAAAAACTGTTTTTT.

This chain connects TRBV18 to TRBJ1-1, with D possibly matching TRBD1 (5 bases). Per germline, CDR1 KGHSH and CDR2 LQKENI. The V gene lost 3 bases and the J gene lost 11 bases, with 22 bases spanning the gap. CDR3 length: 15 residues. The CDR3: CASSPASDSPGRAFF. CDR3 sequence (DNA): TGTGCCAGCTCACCCGCATCGGACTCGCCGGGACGCGCTTTCTTT.